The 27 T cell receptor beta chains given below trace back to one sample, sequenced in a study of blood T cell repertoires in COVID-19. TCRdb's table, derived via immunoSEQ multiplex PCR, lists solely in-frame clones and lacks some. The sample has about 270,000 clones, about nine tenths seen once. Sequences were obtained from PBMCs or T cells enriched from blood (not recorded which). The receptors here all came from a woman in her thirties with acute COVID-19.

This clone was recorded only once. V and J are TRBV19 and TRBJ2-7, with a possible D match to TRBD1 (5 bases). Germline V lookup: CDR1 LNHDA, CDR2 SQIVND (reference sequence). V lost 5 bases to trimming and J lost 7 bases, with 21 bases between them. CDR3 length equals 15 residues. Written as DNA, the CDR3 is TGTGCCAGTAGTCTTTCTCTCGGACAAATTGGTGAGCAGTACTTC. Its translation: CASSLSLGQIGEQYF. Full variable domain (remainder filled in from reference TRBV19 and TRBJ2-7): DGGITQSPKYLFRKEGQNVTLSCEQNLNHDAMYWYRQDPGQGLRLIYYSQIVNDFQKGDIAEGYSVSREKKESFPLTVTSAQKNPTAFYLCASSLSLGQIGEQYFGPGTRLTVT.

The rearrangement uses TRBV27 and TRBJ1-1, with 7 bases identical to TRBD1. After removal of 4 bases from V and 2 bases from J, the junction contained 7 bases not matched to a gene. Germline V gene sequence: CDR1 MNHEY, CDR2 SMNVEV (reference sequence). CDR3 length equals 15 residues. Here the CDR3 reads CASSSYRGSNTEAFF. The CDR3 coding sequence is TGTGCCAGCAGTTCGTACAGGGGTTCCAACACTGAAGCTTTCTTT.

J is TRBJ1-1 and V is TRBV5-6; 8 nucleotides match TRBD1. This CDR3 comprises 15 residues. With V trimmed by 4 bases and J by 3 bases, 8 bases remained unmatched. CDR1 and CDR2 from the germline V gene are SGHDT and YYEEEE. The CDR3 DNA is TGTGCCAGCAGCACCGAGACAGGGGTCCACACTGAAGCTTTCTTT. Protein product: CASSTETGVHTEAFF. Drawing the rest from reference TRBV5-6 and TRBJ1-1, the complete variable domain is DAGVTQSPTHLIKTRGQQVTLRCSPKSGHDTVSWYQQALGQGPQFIFQYYEEEERQRGNFPDRFSGHQFPNYSSELNVNALLLGDSALYLCASSTETGVHTEAFFGQGTRLTVV.

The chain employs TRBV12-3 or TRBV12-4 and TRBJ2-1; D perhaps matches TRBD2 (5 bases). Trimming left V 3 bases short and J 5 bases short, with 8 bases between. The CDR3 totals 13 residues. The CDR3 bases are TGTGCCAGCAGTTTTCGGGGAGACAATGAGCAGTTCTTC. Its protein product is CASSFRGDNEQFF.

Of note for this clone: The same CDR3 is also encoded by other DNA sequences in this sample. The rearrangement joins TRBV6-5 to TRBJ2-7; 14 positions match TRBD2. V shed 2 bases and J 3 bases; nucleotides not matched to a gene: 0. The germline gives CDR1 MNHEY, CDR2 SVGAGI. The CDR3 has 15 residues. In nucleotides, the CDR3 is TGTGCCAGCAGTTACGGGACTAGCGGGAGCTACGAGCAGTACTTC. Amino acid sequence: CASSYGTSGSYEQYF.

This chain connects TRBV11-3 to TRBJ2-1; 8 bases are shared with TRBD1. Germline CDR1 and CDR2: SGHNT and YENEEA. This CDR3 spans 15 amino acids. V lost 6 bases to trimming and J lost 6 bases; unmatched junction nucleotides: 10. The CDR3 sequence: CASSPDRGRGNEQFF. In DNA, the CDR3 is TGTGCCAGCAGTCCTGACAGGGGTAGGGGCAATGAGCAGTTCTTC.

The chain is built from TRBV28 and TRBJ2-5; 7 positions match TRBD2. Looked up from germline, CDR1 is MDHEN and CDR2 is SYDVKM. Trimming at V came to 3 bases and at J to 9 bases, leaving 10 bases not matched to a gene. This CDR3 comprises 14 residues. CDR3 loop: CASSLVTSDRSQYF. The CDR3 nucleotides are TGTGCCAGCAGTTTGGTCACTAGCGACCGGTCCCAGTACTTC.

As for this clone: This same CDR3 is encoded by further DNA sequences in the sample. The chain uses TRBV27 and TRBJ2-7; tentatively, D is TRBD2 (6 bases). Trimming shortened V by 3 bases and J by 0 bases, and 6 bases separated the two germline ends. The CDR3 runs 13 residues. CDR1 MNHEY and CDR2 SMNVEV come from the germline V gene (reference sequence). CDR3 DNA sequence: TGTGCCAGCAGTTTGCGGGGCTCCTACGAGCAGTACTTC. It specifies CASSLRGSYEQYF.

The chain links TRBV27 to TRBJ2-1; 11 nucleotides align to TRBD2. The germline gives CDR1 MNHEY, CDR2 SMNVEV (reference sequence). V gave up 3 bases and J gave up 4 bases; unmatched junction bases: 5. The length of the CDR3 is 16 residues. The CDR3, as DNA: TGTGCCAGCAGTTTCTCCGGGACTAGCGGTTACAATGAGCAGTTCTTC. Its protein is CASSFSGTSGYNEQFF.

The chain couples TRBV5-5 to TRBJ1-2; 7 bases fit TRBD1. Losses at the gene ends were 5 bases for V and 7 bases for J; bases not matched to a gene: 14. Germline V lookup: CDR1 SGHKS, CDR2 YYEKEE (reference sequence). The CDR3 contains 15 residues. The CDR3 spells CASRSDRPLRVGYTF. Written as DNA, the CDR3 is TGTGCCAGCAGATCGGACAGGCCTTTACGGGTTGGCTACACCTTC.

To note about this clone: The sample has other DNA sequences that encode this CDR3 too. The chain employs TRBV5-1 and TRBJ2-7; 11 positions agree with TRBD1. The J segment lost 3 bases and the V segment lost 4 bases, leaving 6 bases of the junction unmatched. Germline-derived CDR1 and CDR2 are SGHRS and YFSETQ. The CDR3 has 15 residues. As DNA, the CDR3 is TGCGCCAGCAGCGGTCCGGGACAGGGGGGCTACGAGCAGTACTTC. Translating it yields CASSGPGQGGYEQYF. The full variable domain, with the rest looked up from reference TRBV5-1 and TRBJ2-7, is KAGVTQTPRYLIKTRGQQVTLSCSPISGHRSVSWYQQTPGQGLQFLFEYFSETQRNKGNFPGRFSGRQFSNSRSEMNVSTLELGDSALYLCASSGPGQGGYEQYFGPGTRLTVT.

The CDR3 DNA follows: TGTGCCACCGAGGCGAATTCTTACGAGCAGTACTTC. It specifies CATEANSYEQYF. The chain is built from TRBV24-1 and TRBJ2-7; D not certain. The V end was cut by 9 bases, the J end by 4 bases, with 12 bases between. CDR3 length equals 12 residues. Germline assignment: CDR1 KGHDR and CDR2 SFDVKD.

CDR3 residues: CASSQQGWGQPQHF. The CDR3 nucleotides are TGCGCCAGCAGCCAACAGGGATGGGGTCAGCCCCAGCATTTT. The chain couples TRBV4-1 to TRBJ1-5; D might be TRBD1 (5 bases). Per the germline V gene, CDR1 is MGHRA and CDR2 is YSYEKL. The length of the CDR3 is 14 residues. Deletions cut 2 bases from V and 6 bases from J, with 11 bases between.

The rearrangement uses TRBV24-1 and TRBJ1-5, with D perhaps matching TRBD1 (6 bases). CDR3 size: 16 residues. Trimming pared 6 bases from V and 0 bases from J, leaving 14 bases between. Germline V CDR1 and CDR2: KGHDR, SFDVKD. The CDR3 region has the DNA TGTGCCACCAGTCCTAGGGACATTAGTAGCAATCAGCCCCAGCATTTT. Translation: CATSPRDISSNQPQHF.

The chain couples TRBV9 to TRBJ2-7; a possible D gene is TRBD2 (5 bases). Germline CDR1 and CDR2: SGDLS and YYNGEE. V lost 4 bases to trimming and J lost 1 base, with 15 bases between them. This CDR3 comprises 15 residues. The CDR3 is CASSPGGSSSYEQYF. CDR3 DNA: TGTGCCAGCAGCCCAGGCGGGTCTAGTTCCTACGAGCAGTACTTC.

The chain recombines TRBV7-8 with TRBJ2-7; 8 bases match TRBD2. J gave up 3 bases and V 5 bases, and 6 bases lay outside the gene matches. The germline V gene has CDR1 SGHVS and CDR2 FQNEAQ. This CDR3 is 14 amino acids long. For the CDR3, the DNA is TGTGCCAGCAGCCGGGGGGGACGCGGCTACGAGCAGTACTTC. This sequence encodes CASSRGGRGYEQYF.

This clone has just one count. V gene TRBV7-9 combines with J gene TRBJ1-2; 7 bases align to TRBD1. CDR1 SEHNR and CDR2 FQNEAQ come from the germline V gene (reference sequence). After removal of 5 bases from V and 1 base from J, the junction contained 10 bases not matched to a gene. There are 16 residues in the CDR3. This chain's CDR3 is CASSTNDRAFNYGYTF. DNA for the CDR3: TGTGCCAGCAGCACAAACGACAGGGCCTTTAACTATGGCTACACCTTC.

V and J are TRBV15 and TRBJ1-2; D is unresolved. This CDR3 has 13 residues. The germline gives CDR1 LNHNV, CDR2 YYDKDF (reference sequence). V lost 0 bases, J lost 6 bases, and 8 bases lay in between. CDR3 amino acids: CATSRDRGHGYTF. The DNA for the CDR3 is TGTGCCACCAGCAGAGACAGAGGCCATGGCTACACCTTC. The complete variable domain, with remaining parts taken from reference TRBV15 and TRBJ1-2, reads DAMVIQNPRYQVTQFGKPVTLSCSQTLNHNVMYWYQQKSSQAPKLLFHYYDKDFNNEADTPDNFQSRRPNTSFCFLDIRSPGLGDTAMYLCATSRDRGHGYTFGSGTRLTVV.

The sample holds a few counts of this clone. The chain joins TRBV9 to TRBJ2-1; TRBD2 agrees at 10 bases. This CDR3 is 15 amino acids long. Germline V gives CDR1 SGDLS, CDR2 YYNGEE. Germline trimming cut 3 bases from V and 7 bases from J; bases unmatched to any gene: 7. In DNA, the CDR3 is TGTGCCAGCAGCGGGAGCGGGAGGGCCGGTAATGAGCAGTTCTTC. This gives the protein CASSGSGRAGNEQFF.

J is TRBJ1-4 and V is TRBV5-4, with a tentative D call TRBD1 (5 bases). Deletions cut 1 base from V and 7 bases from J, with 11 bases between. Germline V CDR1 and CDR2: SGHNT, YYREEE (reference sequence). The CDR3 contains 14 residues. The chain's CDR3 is CASSLWGEREKLFF. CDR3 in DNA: TGTGCCAGCAGCTTGTGGGGGGAGCGTGAAAAACTGTTTTTT.

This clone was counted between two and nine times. The CDR3 protein is CASSLAWASGNPSYEQYF. In DNA, the CDR3 is TGTGCCAGCAGCTTGGCCTGGGCTAGCGGGAACCCCTCCTACGAGCAGTACTTC. V gene TRBV5-5 combines with J gene TRBJ2-7; 9 nucleotides match TRBD2. Germline V gene sequence: CDR1 SGHKS, CDR2 YYEKEE (reference sequence). This CDR3 has 18 amino acids. V shed 0 bases, J shed 0 bases, and the junction held 10 bases outside the gene matches. The full variable domain, its missing parts supplied by reference TRBV5-5 and TRBJ2-7, is DAGVTQSPTHLIKTRGQQVTLRCSPISGHKSVSWYQQVLGQGPQFIFQYYEKEERGRGNFPDRFSARQFPNYSSELNVNALLLGDSALYLCASSLAWASGNPSYEQYFGPGTRLTVT.

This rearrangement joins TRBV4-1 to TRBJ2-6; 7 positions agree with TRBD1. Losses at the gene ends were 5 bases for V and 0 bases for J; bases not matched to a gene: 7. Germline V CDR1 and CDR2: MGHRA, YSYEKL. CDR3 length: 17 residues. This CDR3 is CASSGPGQPSGANVLTF. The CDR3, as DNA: TGCGCCAGCAGCGGACCGGGACAGCCCTCTGGGGCCAACGTCCTGACTTTC.

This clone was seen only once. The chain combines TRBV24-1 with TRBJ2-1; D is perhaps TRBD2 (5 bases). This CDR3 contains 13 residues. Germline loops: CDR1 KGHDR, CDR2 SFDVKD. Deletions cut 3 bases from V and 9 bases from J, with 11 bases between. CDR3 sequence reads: CATSDPLAVEQFF. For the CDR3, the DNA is TGTGCCACCAGTGATCCCCTAGCAGTTGAGCAGTTCTTC.

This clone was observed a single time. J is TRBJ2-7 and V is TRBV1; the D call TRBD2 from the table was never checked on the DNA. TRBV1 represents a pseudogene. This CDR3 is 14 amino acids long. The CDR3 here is CTSSSVVYPYEQYF. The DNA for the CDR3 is TGCACCAGCAGCAGCGTGGTGTACCCCTACGAGCAGTACTTC.

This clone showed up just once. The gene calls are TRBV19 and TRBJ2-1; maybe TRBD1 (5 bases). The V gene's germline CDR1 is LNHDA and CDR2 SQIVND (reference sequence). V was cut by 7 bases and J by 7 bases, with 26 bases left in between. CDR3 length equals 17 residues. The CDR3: CASKSMSRTPPWNEQFF. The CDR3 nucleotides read TGTGCCAGTAAGAGTATGAGTAGGACACCTCCCTGGAATGAGCAGTTCTTC.

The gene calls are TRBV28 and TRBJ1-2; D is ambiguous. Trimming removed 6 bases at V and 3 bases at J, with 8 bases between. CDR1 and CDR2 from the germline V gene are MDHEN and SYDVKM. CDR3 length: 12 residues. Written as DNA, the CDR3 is TGTGCCAGCAGCTCGGGATACTATGGCTACACCTTC. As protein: CASSSGYYGYTF.

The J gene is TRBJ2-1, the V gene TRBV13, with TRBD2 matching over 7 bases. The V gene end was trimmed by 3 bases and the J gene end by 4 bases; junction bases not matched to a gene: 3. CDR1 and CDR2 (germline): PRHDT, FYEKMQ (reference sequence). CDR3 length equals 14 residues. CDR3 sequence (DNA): TGTGCCAGCAGCTTTGGAGCGGGATACAATGAGCAGTTCTTC. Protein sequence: CASSFGAGYNEQFF.